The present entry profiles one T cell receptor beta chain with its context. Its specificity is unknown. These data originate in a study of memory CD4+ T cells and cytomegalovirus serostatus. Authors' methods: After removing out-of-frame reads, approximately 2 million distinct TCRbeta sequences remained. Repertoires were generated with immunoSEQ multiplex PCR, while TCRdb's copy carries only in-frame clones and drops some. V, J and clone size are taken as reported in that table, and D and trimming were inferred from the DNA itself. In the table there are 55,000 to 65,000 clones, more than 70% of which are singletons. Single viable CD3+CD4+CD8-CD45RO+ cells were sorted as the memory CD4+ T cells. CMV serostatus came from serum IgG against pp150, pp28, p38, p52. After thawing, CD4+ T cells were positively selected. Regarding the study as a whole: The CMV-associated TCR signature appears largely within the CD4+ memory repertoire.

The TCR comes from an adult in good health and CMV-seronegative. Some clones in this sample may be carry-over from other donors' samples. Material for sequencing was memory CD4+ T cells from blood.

CDR3 DNA: TGTGCCAGTAAACAGTGGACTGGAAACACCATATATTTT. Protein: CASKQWTGNTIYF. The chain couples TRBV2 to TRBJ1-3; D is unresolved. From germline, CDR1 is SNHLY and CDR2 FYNNEI. Trimming shortened V by 9 bases and J by 2 bases, and 11 bases separated the two germline ends. The CDR3 is 13 amino acids.